A selection of T cell receptor beta chains follows, all from one sample in a study of graft-versus-host responses after intestinal transplantation. Antigens of these TCRs are unknown. Sequencing was performed with immunoSEQ multiplex PCR; in TCRdb, only in-frame clones are kept and a portion is missing. The sample lists some 90,000 clones, roughly 92% seen once, with roughly 0.44% in the top ten. The sequencing used unstimulated CD8+ T cells sorted from spleen or lymph node cells, collected before transplant. The receptors were gathered from a human donor who was the organ donor for an intestinal transplant. Each CDR3 is given with its conserved first and last residue. Fields, in order: J gene, V gene, CDR3 protein.

TRBJ1-4 | TRBV13 | CASSGTGNATNEKLFF
TRBJ1-5 | TRBV10-3 | CAISESRDRVTQPQHF
TRBJ1-2 | TRBV6-4 | CASSDGGGGYTF
TRBJ2-1 | TRBV6-6 | CASSYSYNEQFF
TRBJ2-3 | TRBV7-9 | CASSRTRDTQYF
TRBJ1-1 | TRBV5-1 | CASSLGPGGNTEAFF
TRBJ1-2 | TRBV7-3 | CASSLAGQGGGGYTF
TRBJ1-4 | TRBV6-5 | CASSYSTTATNEKLFF
TRBJ2-3 | TRBV5-1 | CASSLVSADTQYF
TRBJ2-1 | TRBV7-9 | CASSGSRAAENNEQFF
TRBJ1-5 | TRBV19 | CASRWGASGNQPQHF
TRBJ2-5 | TRBV14 | CASSQSGGVTGETQYF
TRBJ2-7 | TRBV12-2 | CASRPRGGGPLSYEQYF
TRBJ1-5 | TRBV4-1 | CASSPGINSNQPQHF
TRBJ1-4 | TRBV6-6 | CASRWTGTLNEKLFF
TRBJ2-7 | TRBV27 | CASGTAYEQYF
TRBJ2-7 | TRBV7-2 | CASSSPERYEQYF
TRBJ2-7 | TRBV13 | CASSLVGGHEQYF
TRBJ2-7 | TRBV19 | CASSTGMEQYF
TRBJ1-3 | TRBV28 | CASSFPGLRGNTIYF
TRBJ2-4 | TRBV13 | CASSLWDFKNIQYF
TRBJ2-5 | TRBV4-3 | CASSQDGEGGPGETQYF
TRBJ2-3 | TRBV27 | CASRDFASSTDTQYF
TRBJ1-2 | TRBV29-1 | CSVETGQYGYTF
TRBJ1-1 | TRBV19 | CASSDSYTEAFF
TRBJ2-7 | TRBV18 | CASSSVSYEQYF
TRBJ2-7 | TRBV4-2 | CASSQDLDLAATYEQYF
TRBJ2-7 | TRBV30 | CAWSEGYEQYF
TRBJ1-4 | TRBV7-9 | CASSLSGQGYLWEKLFF
TRBJ2-1 | TRBV4-3 | CASYHLASGSYNEQFF
NA | TRBV28 | CASSSSTGPDYEQYF
NA | TRBV27 | CASSLAGGYEQYF
TRBJ1-5 | TRBV7-9 | CASSGDNGPQHF
TRBJ2-1 | TRBV6-6 | CASSYGIAGLYNEQFF
TRBJ2-7 | TRBV27 | CASSFPGAWEQYF
TRBJ1-1 | TRBV5-6 | CASSSQGTNTEAFF
TRBJ2-2 | TRBV7-9 | CASQYPSSGGRTGELFF
TRBJ1-1 | TRBV19 | CASSIWGSNTEAFF
TRBJ2-5 | TRBV5-1 | CASSPGQQVVETQYF
TRBJ1-1 | TRBV4-1 | CASSQVRTNSEAFF
NA | TRBV7-6 | CASSPTAGNYEQYF
TRBJ1-2 | TRBV4-1 | CASSQEILQGYGYTF
TRBJ2-7 | TRBV5-1 | CASSLVGGQTYEQYF
TRBJ2-7 | TRBV11-2 | CASSPRQGHVSYEQYF
TRBJ2-6 | TRBV5-1 | CASSSGTGLSGANVLTF
TRBJ2-7 | TRBV13 | CASSSRTGGNYEQYF
NA | TRBV7-9 | CASSFWDRGYEQYF